The 23 T cell receptor beta chains given below trace back to one sample, sequenced in a study of T cell clusters in autoimmune cytopenias. Some 34,000 genome equivalents of blood DNA were amplified for TRB. TRB rearrangements were amplified by touch-down multiplex PCR with mixed TRB-A/B primers. TCRdb re-called the multiplex PCR reads and catalogs CDR3 proteins one per entry, DNA excluded. Listed are around 3,200 distinct CDR3 sequences; 3.3% falls within the top ten. The specimen sequenced was peripheral blood. These receptors were obtained from a human donor with an autoimmune cytopenia or autoimmune hepatitis (not recorded which).

Its frequency marks this clonotype as medium-sized. The chain joins TRBV27 to TRBJ2-5; the D call from TCRdb, TRBD2, cannot be confirmed without DNA. Looked up from germline, CDR1 is MNHEY and CDR2 is SMNVEV (reference sequence). The CDR3 spans 15 residues. CDR3 region: CASRRQRNQGETQYF.

This clonotype is deemed medium-sized by its frequency. This chain connects TRBV28 to TRBJ2-3; the D gene TCRdb calls, TRBD1, cannot be checked with no DNA. The CDR3 contains 12 residues. Germline CDR1 and CDR2: MDHEN and SYDVKM. The CDR3 region is CASRGVGDTQYF.

Considering frequency, this clonotype is medium-sized. The J gene is TRBJ1-3, the V gene TRBV6-5. Germline V lookup: CDR1 MNHEY, CDR2 SVGAGI. This CDR3 contains 15 residues. CDR3: CASSSGFYSGNTIYF.

Considering frequency, this clonotype is medium-sized (0.01 to 0.1%). CDR3 amino acids: CASSMLNYGYTF. The rearrangement uses TRBV19 and TRBJ1-2. CDR1 and CDR2 (germline): LNHDA, SQIVND (reference sequence). The CDR3 has 12 amino acids.

This clonotype is identified as medium-sized from frequency. The chain joins TRBV6-5 to TRBJ2-1; the TCRdb D gene call, TRBD1, has no DNA to confirm it. From germline, CDR1 is MNHEY and CDR2 SVGAGI. This CDR3 is 15 amino acids long. This CDR3 reads CASSWGEWLRDEQFF.

The chain employs TRBV11-2 and TRBJ1-5. The CDR3 has 15 residues. Germline assignment: CDR1 SGHAT and CDR2 FQNNGV. The CDR3 here is CASSLAGRSNQPQHF.

This clonotype is classed as medium-sized by frequency. The J gene is TRBJ2-3, the V gene TRBV20-1; TCRdb selects TRBD2, and the lack of DNA leaves this call unchecked. The CDR3 runs to 14 residues. CDR1 is DFQATT, CDR2 SNEGSKA, per germline (reference sequence). The CDR3 protein is CSARSGGSPDTQYF.

This clonotype is identified as medium-sized from frequency. The rearrangement links TRBV23-1 to TRBJ2-4; TCRdb lists TRBD1, though no DNA is available to test this call. TRBV23-1 counts as an open reading frame of uncertain function. The CDR3 runs 17 residues. Here the CDR3 reads CASSRPTGELAKNIQYF.

By frequency, this clonotype is medium-sized. This CDR3 is CASRLAGGTDTQYF. The chain uses TRBV27 and TRBJ2-3; no DNA is available, so the TRBD2 call from TCRdb remains unchecked. This CDR3 region has 14 residues. Per the germline V gene, CDR1 is MNHEY and CDR2 is SMNVEV (reference sequence).

Its frequency marks this clonotype as medium-sized. The V and J genes are TRBV7-9 and TRBJ2-5; TCRdb's D call of TRBD2 is untestable without DNA. This CDR3 has 15 amino acids. Germline CDR1 reads SEHNR; CDR2 reads FQNEAQ (reference sequence). The CDR3 spells CASSLALAGQETQYF.

Measured by frequency, this clonotype is medium-sized. V and J are TRBV7-3 and TRBJ2-3; checking the TCRdb D call of TRBD2 is not possible without DNA. The germline CDR1 and CDR2 sequences are SGHTA and FQGTGA. The CDR3 is 16 amino acids. CDR3 sequence: CASSPLERSHTDTQYF.

This clonotype is medium-sized by frequency. This chain connects TRBV12-3 or TRBV12-4 to TRBJ2-2; TCRdb's D call, TRBD1, is unchecked because there is no DNA. CDR3 length: 14 amino acids. CDR3 protein: CASSPNRDTGELFF.

Its frequency marks this clonotype as medium-sized. The chain carries TRBV5-5 and TRBJ1-5; without DNA, the TCRdb call of TRBD1 cannot be checked. This CDR3 is built from 15 residues. Per the germline V gene, CDR1 is SGHKS and CDR2 is YYEKEE (reference sequence). The CDR3 protein is CASSFGGSGNQPQHF.

Considering frequency, this clonotype is medium-sized. The CDR3 sequence: CASRRGDGPAYEQYF. The chain combines TRBV6-6 with TRBJ2-7; TCRdb calls TRBD1, which cannot be checked without DNA. From germline, CDR1 is MNHNY and CDR2 SVGAGI (reference sequence). This CDR3 spans 15 amino acids.

Judged by frequency, this clonotype is medium-sized. The chain combines TRBV20-1 with TRBJ1-2; TCRdb's D call, TRBD1, is unchecked because there is no DNA. The CDR3 is 14 residues long. CDR1 is DFQATT, CDR2 SNEGSKA, per germline (reference sequence). CDR3 sequence: CSARKDTGLYGYTF.

This clonotype is classed as medium-sized by frequency. The genes are TRBV10-2 and TRBJ2-3; without DNA, the TCRdb call of TRBD2 cannot be checked. Germline CDR1 reads WSHSY; CDR2 reads SAAADI. The CDR3 length is 16 residues. CDR3 residues: CASSESLAGGSGTQYF.

This clonotype is identified as medium-sized from frequency. This sequence joins TRBV29-1 and TRBJ1-2. This CDR3 is 11 amino acids long. Germline loops: CDR1 SQVTM, CDR2 ANQGSEA. The CDR3 sequence: CSVLSVYGYTF.

Considering frequency, this clonotype is medium-sized. The chain links TRBV18 to TRBJ2-3; checking the TCRdb D call of TRBD1 is not possible without DNA. The CDR3 extends over 16 amino acids. Per the germline V gene, CDR1 is KGHSH and CDR2 is LQKENI. The CDR3 loop reads CASSPLDRGRADTQYF.

This clonotype is identified as medium-sized from frequency. The chain links TRBV27 to TRBJ2-7. The CDR3 sequence is 16 residues long. Germline CDR1 is MNHEY and CDR2 is SMNVEV (reference sequence). The CDR3 sequence is CASSSSFNRGSYEQYF.

Its frequency marks this clonotype as medium-sized. The rearrangement joins TRBV5-4 to TRBJ2-1; the D call of TRBD2 rests on TCRdb alone, since no DNA is present to check it. Germline V lookup: CDR1 SGHNT, CDR2 YYREEE (reference sequence). CDR3 length equals 16 residues. The CDR3 here is CASSGRLAGDIGEQFF.

According to its frequency, this clonotype is medium-sized. V is TRBV6-2 or TRBV6-3 and J is TRBJ2-3; lacking DNA, the TRBD2 call made by TCRdb goes unchecked. CDR3 length: 16 residues. The V gene's germline CDR1 is MNHEY and CDR2 SVGEGT. Here the CDR3 reads CARTGTAGGPPDTQYF.

Considering frequency, this clonotype is medium-sized. V gene TRBV27 combines with J gene TRBJ1-5; with no DNA, the TCRdb D assignment of TRBD1 cannot be verified. Germline CDR1 is MNHEY and CDR2 is SMNVEV (reference sequence). The CDR3 is 14 residues long. CDR3 sequence reads: CASSPRGSNQPQHF.

Its frequency marks this clonotype as medium-sized. The V and J genes are TRBV29-1 and TRBJ2-3; the D call of TRBD1 rests on TCRdb alone, since no DNA is present to check it. CDR3 length: 17 residues. CDR1 is SQVTM, CDR2 ANQGSEA, per germline. The CDR3 loop is CSVAGTASNMVTDTQYF.